This TCR beta chain came from a study of T cells in Graves' hyperthyroidism and ophthalmopathy. Authors of the study amplified TCR beta CDR3 regions from RNA transcripts. An initial round of RT-PCR targeting the TCR CDR3 relied on the HTBI primer set. Using its own MiXCR run on the multiplex PCR reads, TCRdb lists one record per CDR3 protein. The sample includes over 700,000 distinct CDR3 sequences, just over 35% of them seen just once. V shed 4 bases and J 4 bases; nucleotides not matched to a gene: 7. CDR3 length: 15 residues. The V gene's germline CDR1 is MNHNY and CDR2 SVGAGI (reference sequence).

The sequencing sample was made of blood. V gene TRBV6-6 combines with J gene TRBJ1-2, with 9 bases matching TRBD1. This receptor was obtained from a woman aged 40 to 50 with Graves' hyperthyroidism. Here the CDR3 reads CASSLYRGLGYGYTF. The DNA of the CDR3 is TGTGCCAGCAGTTTATACAGGGGGCTTGGCTATGGCTACACCTTC.